The 29 T cell receptor beta chains below were found in one sample sequenced in a study of blood T cells in healthy people across ages. Together with a sample-barcoded 5' primer, a J-beta primer mix was included in a second PCR lasting about 7 to 11 cycles. TCRdb re-derived calls from the 5' RACE reads in MiXCR, one entry per CDR3 protein. Of hundreds of thousands of distinct CDR3 sequences in the sample, about 28% were seen once. Source material: blood. These receptors all stem from a woman aged 80 or over in good health.

This clonotype was detected only a few times. A much larger clone sits a single nucleotide away, making a read error possible. The DNA of the CDR3 is TGTGCCAGCAGCTTAGCAGTCAGGACTGGAGCTTTCTTT. It encodes CASSLAVRTGAFF. The chain carries TRBV7-9 and TRBJ1-1, with unresolved D. The germline V gene encodes CDR1 SEHNR and CDR2 FQNEAQ (reference sequence). This CDR3 has 13 amino acids.

In this sample, this clonotype turned up a few times. The genes are TRBV7-3 and TRBJ2-7; D perhaps matches TRBD1 (6 bases). The germline CDR1 and CDR2 sequences are SGHTA and FQGTGA. Trimming stripped 2 bases from V and 7 bases from J, with 15 bases between. The CDR3 runs to 14 residues. This CDR3 reads CASSLYVQGNEQYF. CDR3 DNA sequence: TGTGCCAGCAGCTTATACGTCCAGGGGAATGAGCAGTACTTC. Full variable domain (rest looked up from reference TRBV7-3 and TRBJ2-7): GAGVSQTPSNKVTEKGKYVELRCDPISGHTALYWYRQSLGQGPEFLIYFQGTGAADDSGLPNDRFFAVRPEGSVSTLKIQRTERGDSAVYLCASSLYVQGNEQYFGPGTRLTVT.

This clonotype came up many times. This chain connects TRBV7-3 to TRBJ2-6; D remains ambiguous. The CDR3 runs to 14 residues. The V end lost 3 bases, the J end lost 3 bases, and 6 bases lay between the germline ends. The germline V gene has CDR1 SGHTA and CDR2 FQGTGA. This CDR3 is CASSFTGGANVLTF. CDR3 in DNA: TGTGCCAGCAGCTTTACCGGTGGGGCCAACGTCCTGACTTTC.

There are a few counts of this clonotype. With a much larger clone just one base away, this may be a read error. The rearrangement uses TRBV6-5 and TRBJ2-4; tentative D call: TRBD1 (5 bases). The assigned J gene may be wrong: the sequence end matches TRBJ2-7 better. Germline V CDR1 and CDR2: MNHEY, SVGAGI. The CDR3 spans 13 residues. This CDR3 is CASSYRRGHEQYF. In nucleotides, the CDR3 is TGTGCCAGCAGTTACAGAAGGGGTCACGAGCAGTACTTC.

V usage is TRBV7-8 and J usage is TRBJ1-1; TRBD1 might be the D (6 bases). Between the trimmed V and J ends, which lost 4 bases and 0 bases, there was a span of 12 bases. Germline values: CDR1 SGHVS, CDR2 FQNEAQ. CDR3 length: 15 amino acids. The DNA of the CDR3 is TGTGCCAGCAGCTCCTCAGGGGTCTTGAACACTGAAGCTTTCTTT. Translating gives CASSSSGVLNTEAFF.

The genes are TRBV7-3 and TRBJ2-6; D gene uncertain. Trimming pared 2 bases from V and 3 bases from J, leaving 5 bases between. Germline V gene lookup returns CDR1 SGHTA and CDR2 FQGTGA. CDR3 size: 14 residues. CDR3 DNA: TGTGCCAGCAGCTTACAGTTTGGGGCCAACGTCCTGACTTTC. Its translation is CASSLQFGANVLTF.

This clonotype has at least ten counts. The V call is TRBV15, the J call TRBJ2-1, with TRBD2 identical over 11 bases. The J segment lost 8 bases and the V segment lost 0 bases, leaving 12 bases of the junction unmatched. CDR1 is LNHNV and CDR2 is YYDKDF in the germline V gene (reference sequence). The CDR3 contains 18 residues. Written as DNA, the CDR3 is TGTGCCACCAGCAGAGATATAAGACTAGCGGGAAGTGGTGATGAGCAGTTCTTC. Its translation: CATSRDIRLAGSGDEQFF.

This clonotype came up a few times. The chain is built from TRBV20-1 and TRBJ2-1; 12 nucleotides agree with TRBD2. The CDR3 is made up of 17 amino acids. Trimming at V came to 6 bases and at J to 0 bases, leaving 9 bases not matched to a gene. The germline gives CDR1 DFQATT, CDR2 SNEGSKA (reference sequence). DNA for the CDR3: TGCAGTGCCTCCCTAGCGGGGGGGGGGCTCTCCTACAATGAGCAGTTCTTC. Translating it yields CSASLAGGGLSYNEQFF.

Concerning this clonotype: This sequence may be a read error, since a much larger clone differs from it by one base. The chain uses TRBV9 and TRBJ2-3, with 7 bases lining up with TRBD1. This CDR3 is built from 15 residues. Germline CDR1 and CDR2: SGDLS and YYNGEE. J gave up 14 bases and V 3 bases, and 18 bases lay outside the gene matches. The CDR3 bases are TGTGCCAGCAGCGCGGTCGGGACAGCTAATGAAAAACTGTATTTT. Encoded protein: CASSAVGTANEKLYF.

The CDR3 region has the DNA TGTGCCAGCAGCTTCGACAGGGGATCAGATACGCAGTATTTT. Protein product: CASSFDRGSDTQYF. V is TRBV5-6 and J is TRBJ2-3; 8 positions agree with TRBD1. Germline V gene lookup returns CDR1 SGHDT and CDR2 YYEEEE. The CDR3 is 14 amino acids. The V gene end was trimmed by 2 bases and the J gene end by 4 bases; junction bases not matched to a gene: 3.

This clonotype was detected a few times. One base away lies a much larger clone, so this may be a sequencing read error. V and J are TRBV10-3 and TRBJ2-7; TRBD1 aligns across 9 bases. This CDR3 region has 14 residues. CDR1 is ENHRY, CDR2 SYGVKD, per germline. V shed 6 bases, J shed 3 bases, and the junction held 6 bases outside the gene matches. CDR3 protein: CAISPGTGCYEQYF. The DNA for the CDR3 is TGTGCCATCAGCCCCGGGACAGGGTGCTACGAGCAGTACTTC.

This clonotype was recorded many times. The chain uses TRBV7-3 and TRBJ2-5; 9 positions agree with TRBD2. From germline, CDR1 is SGHTA and CDR2 FQGTGA. J gave up 7 bases and V 2 bases, and 8 bases lay outside the gene matches. CDR3 length equals 15 residues. The DNA of the CDR3 is TGTGCCAGCAGCTTAGACAGCGGGGGGATATGGACCCAGTACTTC. It encodes CASSLDSGGIWTQYF.

In this sample, this clonotype turned up a few times. This chain joins TRBV24-1 and TRBJ2-3; tentatively, D is TRBD1 or TRBD2 (5 bases each). V was clipped by 9 bases and J by 7 bases, with 16 bases between them. There are 13 residues in the CDR3. Per germline, CDR1 KGHDR and CDR2 SFDVKD. CDR3 nucleotides: TGTGCCACCCGGGACCTCCGGACAAATACGCAGTATTTT. Residues: CATRDLRTNTQYF.

The chain combines TRBV15 with TRBJ2-2; the D call may be TRBD1 or TRBD2 (7 bases each). The CDR3 consists of 19 residues. CDR1 and CDR2 (germline): LNHNV, YYDKDF (reference sequence). Trimming shortened V by 5 bases and J by 4 bases, and 26 bases separated the two germline ends. CDR3 nucleotide sequence: TGTGCCACCAGCTCACTGCAGGGGGGGCGGGACAAAATCACCGGGGAGCTGTTTTTT. Translation: CATSSLQGGRDKITGELFF.

This clonotype was picked up many times. This may come from a read error, since a much larger clone is one base off. The rearrangement links TRBV4-1 to TRBJ2-7, with 7 bases that match TRBD1. V gave up 1 base and J gave up 7 bases; unmatched junction bases: 7. This CDR3 contains 14 residues. Germline-derived CDR1 and CDR2 are MGHRA and YSYEKL. CDR3 bases: TGCGCCAGCAGCCAAGGGGACAGAAAGAATGAGCAGTACTTC. As protein: CASSQGDRKNEQYF.

With regard to this clonotype: A clone one base away is much larger, so this may be a read error. The rearrangement uses TRBV6-5 and TRBJ1-2; maybe TRBD1 (5 bases). V dropped 8 bases and J dropped 4 bases, with 17 bases sitting between them. The CDR3 extends over 14 amino acids. Germline V lookup: CDR1 MNHEY, CDR2 SVGAGI. CDR3 coding DNA: TGTGCCAGCGGCCTCGGGACTTTATCCTATGGCTACACCTTC. This codes for CASGLGTLSYGYTF.

This clonotype has only a few counts. The V call is TRBV18, the J call TRBJ1-3; a weak D match, TRBD1 (6 bases). The CDR3 is made up of 14 amino acids. With 5 bases removed from V and 2 bases from J, the gap between germline ends came to 10 bases. CDR1 is KGHSH, CDR2 LQKENI, per germline. CDR3 DNA sequence: TGTGCCAGCTCAGCGGACAGCCCTGGAAACACCATATATTTT. This encodes CASSADSPGNTIYF.

V usage is TRBV7-2 and J usage is TRBJ1-1; 8 nucleotides agree with TRBD1. V was pared by 2 bases and J by 5 bases, with 10 bases of the junction left unmatched. The germline gives CDR1 SGHTA, CDR2 FQGNSA. This CDR3 has 16 residues. The CDR3 DNA sequence: TGTGCCAGCAGCTTATTCGCGACAGGGGAACGGACTGAAGCTTTCTTT. Its protein product is CASSLFATGERTEAFF.

This clonotype was recorded at least ten times. The CDR3 region has the DNA TGTGCCAGCAGCCAGGCAGGACAGGGGGGATCTGGCTACACCTTC. Translation gives CASSQAGQGGSGYTF. V is TRBV7-2 and J is TRBJ1-2; 10 positions match TRBD1. Germline V gene sequence: CDR1 SGHTA, CDR2 FQGNSA. J lost 7 bases, V lost 5 bases, and 10 bases had no gene match. The CDR3 runs 15 residues.

This sequence joins TRBV5-1 and TRBJ2-4, with a tentative D call TRBD2 (6 bases). The V gene's germline CDR1 is SGHRS and CDR2 YFSETQ. The V end lost 4 bases, the J end lost 13 bases, and 18 bases lay between the germline ends. CDR3 length equals 13 residues. CDR3 protein: CASSPTGTGEQYF. The DNA for the CDR3 is TGCGCCAGCAGCCCGACTGGGACGGGGGAGCAGTACTTC.

This clonotype has ten or more counts. The chain is built from TRBV7-2 and TRBJ2-7; 9 nucleotides line up with TRBD1. CDR3 length: 15 residues. J was trimmed by 6 bases and V by 6 bases; bases with no gene match: 12. Germline CDR1 is SGHTA and CDR2 is FQGNSA. The CDR3 sequence: CASSPPGQGRLEQYF. As DNA, the CDR3 is TGTGCCAGCAGTCCTCCGGGACAGGGTCGTCTCGAGCAGTACTTC.

This clonotype has at least ten counts. The chain uses TRBV20-1 and TRBJ2-7, with D perhaps matching TRBD1 or TRBD2 (5 bases each). V dropped 4 bases and J dropped 0 bases, with 22 bases sitting between them. Germline V lookup: CDR1 DFQATT, CDR2 SNEGSKA (reference sequence). The CDR3 is made up of 17 amino acids. CDR3 sequence: CSAIGTGHGGISYEQYF. The CDR3 nucleotides read TGCAGTGCTATCGGGACCGGCCACGGTGGAATCTCCTACGAGCAGTACTTC.

This clonotype was found a few times. A much larger clone differs by one base, so this may be a read error. The chain carries TRBV7-2 and TRBJ2-5; a weak D match, TRBD2 (7 bases). Trimming cost V 0 bases and J 11 bases, with 22 bases left between them. The CDR3 is 16 residues long. Germline CDR1 SGHTA, CDR2 FQGNSA. CDR3 DNA sequence: TGTGCCAGCAGCTTAGCTGGGGGGGGGCGCTTCAATGAGCAGTACTTC. Translating it yields CASSLAGGGRFNEQYF.

This clonotype showed up many times. The rearrangement links TRBV7-8 to TRBJ1-2; 9 nucleotides match TRBD1. Trimming cost V 5 bases and J 4 bases; bases outside gene matches: 11. Germline V CDR1 and CDR2: SGHVS, FQNEAQ. The CDR3 has 16 amino acids. CDR3 coding DNA: TGTGCCAGCAGCCCAGGGGGGACAGGGAGGTTCTATGGCTACACCTTC. It is translated as CASSPGGTGRFYGYTF.

This clonotype was counted a single time. The CDR3 DNA reads as TGTGCCAGCAGCGCTCTAGGGGGAGATGAGCAGTTCTTC. It yields the protein CASSALGGDEQFF. V usage is TRBV9 and J usage is TRBJ2-1, with D possibly being TRBD1 (6 bases). The V end lost 3 bases, the J end lost 8 bases, and 12 bases lay between the germline ends. Germline values: CDR1 SGDLS, CDR2 YYNGEE. This CDR3 is 13 amino acids long.

This clonotype was detected many times. The chain has TRBV28 and TRBJ2-7; tentative D call: TRBD1 (5 bases). The germline gives CDR1 MDHEN, CDR2 SYDVKM. CDR3 length: 14 residues. V gave up 10 bases and J gave up 3 bases, with 19 bases separating them. The CDR3 sequence is CAIQAIDRVYEQYF. CDR3 nucleotides: TGTGCCATCCAGGCTATCGACAGAGTCTACGAGCAGTACTTC.

This clonotype was seen repeatedly, ten times or more. V and J are TRBV7-2 and TRBJ2-5; no firm D call. This CDR3 is 12 amino acids long. Looked up from germline, CDR1 is SGHTA and CDR2 is FQGNSA. V lost 5 bases to trimming and J lost 5 bases, with 9 bases between them. This CDR3 reads CASSLLWETQYF. The CDR3, as DNA: TGTGCCAGCAGCCTACTTTGGGAGACCCAGTACTTC.

The rearrangement uses TRBV12-3 or TRBV12-4 and TRBJ2-7, with TRBD1 matching 8 bases. This CDR3 region has 14 residues. J was trimmed by 7 bases and V by 7 bases; bases with no gene match: 12. The CDR3 DNA reads TGTGCCAGCATCCTAGGCAGGGGGCTCGATGAGCAGTACTTC. Protein sequence: CASILGRGLDEQYF.

This clonotype was found many times. The chain uses TRBV7-9 and TRBJ2-7; TRBD1 agrees at 9 bases. The CDR3 runs 15 residues. CDR1 is SEHNR and CDR2 is FQNEAQ in the germline V gene (reference sequence). The V and J ends lost 1 base and 5 bases, in that order; junction bases with no gene match: 6. CDR3 amino acids: CASSLGGTGNDEQYF. As DNA, the CDR3 is TGTGCCAGCAGCTTAGGAGGGACAGGGAACGACGAGCAGTACTTC.